This TCR beta chain was recorded in a study of graft-versus-host responses after intestinal transplantation (dated by TCRdb to the early 2020s). Describing the broader study: Recipients received multivisceral, liver-intestinal, or isolated intestinal transplants. To identify alloreactive clones, pre-transplant mixed lymphocyte reaction products were sequenced and compared with unstimulated pre-transplant donor and recipient T cells. Graft-versus-host and host-versus-graft alloreactive T cell clones were tracked in the graft, circulation and bone marrow after intestinal transplantation using bulk TCR-beta CDR3 sequencing. Every recipient was given anti-thymocyte globulin induction, then maintenance tacrolimus and steroids for approximately 3 years. A peak of at least 4% donor T cells among recipient peripheral blood mononuclear cells was the definition used for donor T cell macrochimerism. Rather than going through the commercial service, samples from a few later patients were sequenced in-house on an Illumina MiSeq and processed with MiXCR. The cohort enrolled some 23 intestinal transplant recipients including one retransplant, and a few patients lacking pretransplant specimens were excluded. Overall results and qualifications from the work: In the allografts of patients with donor T cell macrochimerism, GvH to HvG T cell clonal ratios were high. Early after transplant, peak levels of circulating GvH clones were associated with declines in HvG clones. Conclusions were limited by the relatively low number and heterogeneity of intestinal transplant patients. GvH clones were found in recipient bone marrow, and some of the GvH clones appeared earlier in ileal mucosa or blood, which is consistent with an intestinal mucosal origin.

The meaning of the sample's time point label: cells obtained before transplantation from donor or recipient. In mixed lymphocyte reactions, some 200,000 CFSE-labeled pre-transplant responders were plated with some 200,000 irradiated violet-dye-labeled stimulators and cultured for 5 to 6 days. Proliferating CD3+CD4+CFSE-low and CD3+CD8+CFSE-low responder cells were FACS-sorted on a BD Influx sorter after the mixed lymphocyte reaction. In regard to this clone: Nothing much larger sits one base from this clone, and base qualities are not available.

Libraries were built with the immunoSEQ multiplex PCR assay. For most patients, genomic DNA was isolated with the Qiagen DNeasy Blood and Tissue Kit and sent frozen to Adaptive Biotechnologies for TCR sequencing. For most patients, high-throughput TCR-beta CDR3 sequencing of genomic DNA was performed by Adaptive Biotechnologies. On the study's bioinformatics: Adaptive's ImmunoSEQ software was the source of the TCR sequencing data for 18 patients, while a few other patients were processed with MiXCR and VDJtools. To correct CD4 versus CD8 sorting errors, any sequence found in both subsets at a frequency ratio below 5:1 was removed. CDR3 nucleotide sequences shared between donor and recipient were removed because the origin of such sequences could not be assigned. To count as alloreactive, a clone needed at least 2-fold expansion over unstimulated cells and a minimum CFSE-low frequency of 0.002% (template counts) or 0.001% (read counts). A clone was considered mappable if detected in the sequenced pre-transplant spleen, lymph node, or MLR CFSE-low populations of the donor or recipient. The cumulative frequency of alloreactive clones was calculated as a percentage of all sequences, weighted by copy number. What TCRdb holds here is the immuneACCESS table cut down to in-frame rearrangements. Part of the clones is not present; checked against another copy, under half of the missing clones reflect an unresolved V gene, and the others are unexplained. V, J and clone size derive from that table, while D and trimming were established from the DNA sequence. Counted in this sample were about 24,000 clones; approximately 40% of them appeared once. Together, the top ten hold 0.65% to 0.8% of the sample.

Its CDR3 holds 15 amino acids, cysteine through phenylalanine. The only DNA kept is the CDR3, 45 bases in frame from the first base. Per the germline V gene, SGHRS is the CDR1 and YFSETQ is the CDR2. V and J are truncated by 2 bases and 4 bases respectively, leaving an intervening sequence of 15 bases. This receptor chain uses TRBV5-1 and TRBJ1-2; a tentative D call is TRBD1 (6 bases match). This receptor was identified in a human patient who received an intestinal transplant. The material was alloreactive CD4+ T cells from a mixed lymphocyte reaction culture, obtained before intestinal transplant. The sample's cell subset or site, from its label and the paper: CFSE-low proliferating T cells sorted from roughly six-day pre-transplant mixed lymphocyte reaction (GvH or HvG direction). The CDR3 in this case is CASSFGEGVAYGYTF. In nucleotides, the sequence is TGCGCCAGCAGCTTCGGCGAGGGGGTTGCCTATGGCTACACCTTC.